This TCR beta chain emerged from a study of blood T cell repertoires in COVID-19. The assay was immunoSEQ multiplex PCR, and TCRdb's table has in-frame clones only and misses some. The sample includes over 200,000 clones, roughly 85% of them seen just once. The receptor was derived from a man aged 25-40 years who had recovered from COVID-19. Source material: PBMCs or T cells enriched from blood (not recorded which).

The CDR3: CASSGTGRGAEAFF. The CDR3, as DNA: TGTGCCAGCAGTGGTACAGGTCGGGGGGCTGAAGCTTTCTTT. This chain uses TRBV2 with TRBJ1-1; maybe TRBD1 (5 bases). V was pared by 4 bases and J by 6 bases, with 15 bases between. The CDR3 sequence is 14 residues long. Per the germline V gene, CDR1 is SNHLY and CDR2 is FYNNEI.